These 10 T cell receptor beta chains came from one sample sequenced in a study of control samples from healthy donors and cancer patients. The table came from immunoSEQ multiplex PCR; TCRdb's copy has only in-frame clones and leaves some out. The sample lists 120,000 to 150,000 clones, more than 85% occurring once. The sample comprised blood. Receptors originate from a man aged 30-40 years in good health.

The rearrangement uses TRBV19 and TRBJ1-4; weak D call: TRBD1 (5 bases). The CDR3 runs 13 residues. Trimming left V 10 bases short and J 0 bases short, with 9 bases between. The germline V gene has CDR1 LNHDA and CDR2 SQIVND (reference sequence). The CDR3: CATQVATNEKLFF. DNA of the CDR3: TGTGCCACACAGGTTGCAACTAATGAAAAACTGTTTTTT.

The gene calls are TRBV30 and TRBJ1-5; TRBD1 matches 9 bases. Germline trimming cut 2 bases from V and 7 bases from J; bases unmatched to any gene: 6. Germline V CDR1 and CDR2: GTSNPN, SVGIG (reference sequence). This CDR3 spans 14 amino acids. This CDR3 reads CAWSRGTGQQPQHF. The CDR3 bases are TGTGCCTGGAGTCGGGGGACAGGGCAACAGCCCCAGCATTTT.

The gene calls are TRBV21-1 and TRBJ2-7; the DNA was not compared with TRBD1, the D call given in the table. TRBV21-1 is marked as a pseudogene. This CDR3 region has 13 residues. CDR3: CARPDRASYEQYF. The CDR3 coding sequence is TGTGCCAGACCCGACAGGGCCTCCTACGAGCAGTACTTC.

The chain couples TRBV7-3 to TRBJ2-2; possible D gene TRBD2, 5 bases. CDR3 length equals 12 residues. Trimming shortened V by 3 bases and J by 7 bases, and 6 bases separated the two germline ends. Germline V gene sequence: CDR1 SGHTA, CDR2 FQGTGA. CDR3 nucleotides: TGTGCCAGCAGCTTCGAGGGCGGGGAGCTGTTTTTT. It is translated as CASSFEGGELFF.

This chain joins TRBV12-2 and TRBJ1-2. TRBV12-2 is classified as a pseudogene. CDR3 size: 17 residues. The CDR3 region is CASRIDLGGPWFYGYTF. The DNA of the CDR3 is TGTGCAAGTCGCATAGACCTGGGCGGGCCCTGGTTTTATGGCTACACCTTC.

This clone was recorded once. The rearrangement uses TRBV7-8 and TRBJ2-1; D may be TRBD2 (5 bases). Germline loops: CDR1 SGHVS, CDR2 FQNEAQ. V shed 5 bases and J shed 8 bases, with 19 bases lying between them. This CDR3 has 15 amino acids. The CDR3 DNA is TGTGCCAGCAGCCTTTACCTAGTGGGTAGCGATGAGCAGTTCTTC. Its protein product is CASSLYLVGSDEQFF.

The CDR3 is CAWRPRDGSSGNTIYF. In DNA, the CDR3 is TGTGCCTGGAGGCCCCGGGACGGATCCTCTGGAAACACCATATATTTT. V gene TRBV30 combines with J gene TRBJ1-3, with D perhaps TRBD1 (5 bases). V was trimmed by 3 bases and J by 0 bases, leaving 15 bases between them. Germline V gives CDR1 GTSNPN, CDR2 SVGIG (reference sequence). The CDR3 spans 16 residues.

The rearrangement links TRBV29-1 to TRBJ2-2; weak D call: TRBD1 (6 bases). V was cut by 7 bases and J by 5 bases, with 11 bases left in between. CDR1 SQVTM and CDR2 ANQGSEA come from the germline V gene. This CDR3 comprises 12 residues. CDR3 sequence (DNA): TGCAGCGGGTATACAGGGACCGGGGAGCTGTTTTTT. Residues: CSGYTGTGELFF.

The chain couples TRBV5-1 to TRBJ1-2, with a tentative D call TRBD1 (5 bases). V lost 0 bases to trimming and J lost 3 bases, with 12 bases between them. The CDR3 has 15 amino acids. CDR1 SGHRS and CDR2 YFSETQ come from the germline V gene. The CDR3 protein is CASSLAGGVDYGYTF. The DNA of the CDR3 is TGCGCCAGCAGCTTGGCCGGGGGGGTAGACTATGGCTACACCTTC.

The V gene is TRBV13, the J gene TRBJ2-3, with 8 bases matching TRBD2. Germline trimming cut 4 bases from V and 6 bases from J; bases unmatched to any gene: 18. The CDR3 spans 18 residues. Germline V gene sequence: CDR1 PRHDT, CDR2 FYEKMQ (reference sequence). Here the CDR3 DNA reads TGTGCCAGCAGCTCCCGAAGCGGGGGTTCTTTCTTTCCGGATACGCAGTATTTT. Translating it yields CASSSRSGGSFFPDTQYF.